This T cell receptor beta chain emerged from a study of T cells in localized non-small cell lung cancer. TCRdb's table, derived via immunoSEQ multiplex PCR, lists solely in-frame clones and lacks some. The sample lists under 65,000 clones, around 90% occurring once. Note on this clone: Its cognate antigen is unknown.

Regarding the study as a whole: A denser population of T cells in blood accompanied longer overall survival. Uninvolved adjacent lung showed higher T cell clonality than tumor. Median detection of top 100 tumor clones in adjacent lung was approximately 50 clones.

The germline V gene has CDR1 SEHNR and CDR2 FQNEAQ (reference sequence). V was clipped by 3 bases and J by 5 bases, with 7 bases between them. The length of the CDR3 is 12 residues. The sample in question was peripheral blood, obtained before any cancer treatment. The sequence derives from a man between 40 and 70 years old with stage I squamous cell lung carcinoma. The chain joins TRBV7-9 to TRBJ2-5; D is tentatively TRBD1 or TRBD2 (5 bases each). The CDR3 protein is CASSFGTETQYF. The CDR3 nucleotides are TGTGCCAGCAGCTTCGGGACGGAGACCCAGTACTTC.